This T cell receptor (beta chain) was sequenced in a study of T cell repertoires in cytomegalovirus infection. Study summary: CMV infection and matching HLA type were both indicated by public TCR beta signatures.

This clonotype was counted between two and nine times. Its antigen is still unknown. Using its own MiXCR run on the reads, TCRdb lists one record per CDR3 protein. The sample includes about 100,000 distinct CDR3 sequences, approximately 15% of them seen just once. Findings and caveats of the study: Of the TCR beta families, the public ones yielded a cumulative frequency that identified carriers of CMV plus the relevant HLA. Across the ex vivo response, the dominant clonotypes were HLA-C-restricted CMV-specific TCR beta clonotypes.

The length of the CDR3 is 12 residues. With 10 bases removed from V and 0 bases from J, the gap between germline ends came to 9 bases. Germline V lookup: CDR1 MDHEN, CDR2 SYDVKM. The chain recombines TRBV28 with TRBJ1-2, with TRBD1 as a possible D gene (6 bases). This receptor was taken from a human donor in good health (CMV status not recorded). Some clones in this sample may be carry-over from other donors' samples. Sequencing was performed on PBMCs. The CDR3 loop reads CATGDTNYGYTF. The DNA for the CDR3 is TGTGCCACTGGGGACACTAACTATGGCTACACCTTC.